Following are 17 T cell receptor beta chains from one sample sequenced in a study of shared clonotypes between healthy human individuals. This table comes from immunoSEQ multiplex PCR, and its TCRdb copy is limited to in-frame clones, with some not included. The table has about 990,000 clones, around 78% seen once. The sequenced material came from memory CD4+ T cells from PBMCs. This sample's subset: CD45RA-negative fraction. These receptors all come from a man between 18 and 29 years old in good health. Some clones in this sample may be carry-over from other donors' samples.

The genes are TRBV10-3 and TRBJ1-2, with a tentative D call TRBD1 (5 bases). The germline V gene encodes CDR1 ENHRY and CDR2 SYGVKD. V was clipped by 3 bases and J by 8 bases, with 16 bases between them. The CDR3 covers 14 residues. The CDR3 is CAISDGGDRKGYTF. For the CDR3, the DNA is TGTGCCATCAGTGATGGGGGTGATAGAAAGGGCTACACCTTC.

The chain employs TRBV6-1 and TRBJ2-7; D might be TRBD1 or TRBD2, each matching 5 bases. Trimming stripped 4 bases from V and 3 bases from J, with 19 bases between. The germline V gene has CDR1 MNHNS and CDR2 SASEGT. This CDR3 contains 16 residues. CDR3 sequence (DNA): TGTGCCAGCAGTGCCCCAGAGGGGCGCACGGGCTACGAGCAGTACTTC. It is translated as CASSAPEGRTGYEQYF.

There are many counts of this clone. V gene TRBV27 combines with J gene TRBJ2-7; D call uncertain. Germline V CDR1 and CDR2: MNHEY, SMNVEV (reference sequence). The ends were cut back, 10 bases at V and 2 bases at J, with 15 bases in the middle. This CDR3 has 13 residues. CDR3 sequence reads: CATLSDQTYEQYF. The CDR3 nucleotides are TGTGCCACCCTCAGCGACCAGACCTACGAGCAGTACTTC.

V and J are TRBV18 and TRBJ2-7, with D unclear. From germline, CDR1 is KGHSH and CDR2 LQKENI. V dropped 0 bases and J dropped 0 bases, with 9 bases sitting between them. The CDR3 contains 15 residues. CDR3 sequence: CASSPPSLFSYEQYF. In DNA, the CDR3 is TGTGCCAGCTCACCACCGTCATTATTCTCCTACGAGCAGTACTTC.

This clone was counted only a few times. The same CDR3 can be traced to other DNA sequences in this sample. This chain joins TRBV5-1 and TRBJ1-5; maybe TRBD1 (5 bases). V was clipped by 4 bases and J by 7 bases, with 12 bases between them. CDR3 length: 13 residues. Germline V gives CDR1 SGHRS, CDR2 YFSETQ. CDR3 coding DNA: TGCGCCAGCAGCCTAGACGGGGGGCAGCCCCAGCATTTT. Residues: CASSLDGGQPQHF.

V usage is TRBV11-3 and J usage is TRBJ2-2; D is perhaps TRBD2 (6 bases). The CDR3 extends over 18 amino acids. Per the germline V gene, CDR1 is SGHNT and CDR2 is YENEEA. V lost 0 bases and J 1 base, leaving 15 bases between the germline ends. Here the CDR3 reads CASSLEGGWVGNTGELFF. The CDR3 DNA sequence: TGTGCCAGCAGCTTAGAAGGAGGGTGGGTTGGGAACACCGGGGAGCTGTTTTTT. The complete variable domain, with remaining parts taken from reference TRBV11-3 and TRBJ2-2, reads EAGVVQSPRYKIIEKKQPVAFWCNPISGHNTLYWYLQNLGQGPELLIRYENEEAVDDSQLPKDRFSAERLKGVDSTLKIQPAELGDSAVYLCASSLEGGWVGNTGELFFGEGSRLTVL.

This rearrangement joins TRBV7-3 to TRBJ2-1, with D hard to call. The CDR3 runs 14 residues. The germline V gene encodes CDR1 SGHTA and CDR2 FQGTGA. The V and J ends lost 2 bases and 4 bases respectively, with 9 bases between them. In nucleotides, the CDR3 is TGTGCCAGCAGCTTATTCCAGAGTTACAATGAGCAGTTCTTC. Translation: CASSLFQSYNEQFF.

Comments on this clone: This same CDR3 is encoded by further DNA sequences in the sample. This rearrangement joins TRBV28 to TRBJ1-5; unclear D gene. CDR3 length: 12 amino acids. From germline, CDR1 is MDHEN and CDR2 SYDVKM. V dropped 4 bases and J dropped 3 bases, with 4 bases sitting between them. CDR3 region: CASSSLNQPQHF. CDR3 bases: TGTGCCAGCAGTTCCCTCAATCAGCCCCAGCATTTT.

The J gene is TRBJ2-7, the V gene TRBV5-4, with D unresolved. This CDR3 region has 14 residues. Germline CDR1 SGHNT, CDR2 YYREEE (reference sequence). Trimming stripped 4 bases from V and 2 bases from J, with 13 bases between. CDR3: CASSADGWTYEQYF. The CDR3 region has the DNA TGTGCCAGCAGCGCGGACGGGTGGACCTACGAGCAGTACTTC.

The chain employs TRBV5-1 and TRBJ1-1; tentative D call: TRBD1 (6 bases). Trimming pared 5 bases from V and 3 bases from J, leaving 14 bases between. Germline V gene sequence: CDR1 SGHRS, CDR2 YFSETQ. This CDR3 is 14 amino acids long. In DNA, the CDR3 is TGCGCCAGCAGGCAAACCACAGGGTACACTGAAGCTTTCTTT. Encoded protein: CASRQTTGYTEAFF.

The chain carries TRBV11-2 and TRBJ2-7; the D gene could be TRBD1 or TRBD2 (6 bases each). The germline V gene encodes CDR1 SGHAT and CDR2 FQNNGV. This CDR3 region has 15 residues. Trimming took off 5 bases at V and 2 bases at J, with 16 bases between the two ends. The CDR3 sequence: CASSPQRGDTYEQYF. For the CDR3, the DNA is TGTGCCAGCAGCCCGCAGAGGGGGGACACCTACGAGCAGTACTTC.

V and J are TRBV28 and TRBJ2-7; maybe TRBD2 (6 bases). This CDR3 comprises 16 residues. The germline V gene has CDR1 MDHEN and CDR2 SYDVKM. V lost 6 bases and J lost 2, with 20 bases in between. This CDR3 reads CASSEPRGGTAYEQYF. The CDR3 DNA sequence: TGTGCCAGCAGCGAGCCAAGGGGCGGGACCGCCTACGAGCAGTACTTC.

The DNA for the CDR3 is TGTGCCAGCAGTTTGAGCGGGAGGGTCCGCCTAGGGGGCACAGATACGCAGTATTTT. Protein product: CASSLSGRVRLGGTDTQYF. The chain links TRBV27 to TRBJ2-3; 10 bases are shared with TRBD2. The germline CDR1 and CDR2 sequences are MNHEY and SMNVEV (reference sequence). The CDR3 is made up of 19 amino acids. The junction had 13 bases not matched to a gene; V was cut back by 3 bases and J by 1 base.

The CDR3 DNA follows: TGTGCCAGCAGCTTACCAGGGGGCGAGAACACTGAAGCTTTCTTT. Its protein product is CASSLPGGENTEAFF. The chain uses TRBV5-4 and TRBJ1-1; 8 bases match TRBD1. The CDR3 consists of 15 residues. Per germline, CDR1 SGHNT and CDR2 YYREEE (reference sequence). The V gene end was trimmed by 2 bases and the J gene end by 1 base; junction bases not matched to a gene: 4.

Here the CDR3 DNA reads TGTGCCAGCAGTAAAGGGGGGACCGGGCGTAACTATGGCTACACCTTC. This encodes CASSKGGTGRNYGYTF. J is TRBJ1-2 and V is TRBV6-1, with a tentative D call TRBD1 (6 bases). V dropped 5 bases and J dropped 1 base, with 17 bases sitting between them. Germline V lookup: CDR1 MNHNS, CDR2 SASEGT. This CDR3 contains 16 residues.

The rearrangement uses TRBV7-2 and TRBJ2-7, with TRBD2 identical over 9 bases. This CDR3 is built from 15 residues. Germline V gene lookup returns CDR1 SGHTA and CDR2 FQGNSA. V was clipped by 5 bases and J by 3 bases; unmatched bases: 8. CDR3 protein: CASSPSGGLVYEQYF. CDR3 DNA sequence: TGTGCCAGCAGCCCGAGCGGGGGGCTAGTCTACGAGCAGTACTTC.

The gene calls are TRBV11-3 and TRBJ2-2; D ambiguous. Germline CDR1 is SGHNT and CDR2 is YENEEA. V gave up 0 bases and J gave up 7 bases, with 9 bases separating them. The CDR3 is 14 residues long. This CDR3 is CASSLERLGGELFF. The CDR3, as DNA: TGTGCCAGCAGCTTAGAACGCCTGGGCGGGGAGCTGTTTTTT.